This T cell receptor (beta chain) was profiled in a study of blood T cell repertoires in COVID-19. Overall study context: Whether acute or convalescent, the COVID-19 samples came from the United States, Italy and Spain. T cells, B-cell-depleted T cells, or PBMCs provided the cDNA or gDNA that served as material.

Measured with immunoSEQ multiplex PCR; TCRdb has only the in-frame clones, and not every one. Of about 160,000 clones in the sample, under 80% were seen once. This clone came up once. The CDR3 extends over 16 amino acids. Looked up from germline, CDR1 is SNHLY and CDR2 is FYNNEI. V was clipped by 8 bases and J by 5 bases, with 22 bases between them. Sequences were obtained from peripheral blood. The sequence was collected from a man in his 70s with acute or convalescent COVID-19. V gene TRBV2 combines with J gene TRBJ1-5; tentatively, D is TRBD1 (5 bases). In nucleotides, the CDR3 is TGTGCCAGCGGGACTGCTTCATCGTCGGACGATCAGCCCCAGCATTTT. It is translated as CASGTASSSDDQPQHF.